This TCR beta chain was sequenced in a study of T cell changes during pregnancy in multiple sclerosis. This clone was recorded once. TCRdb's table, derived via immunoSEQ multiplex PCR, lists solely in-frame clones and lacks some. This table has about 45,000 clones, around 90% appearing once. Germline V lookup: CDR1 SQVTM, CDR2 ANQGSEA. J lost 5 bases, V lost 5 bases, and 8 bases had no gene match. The CDR3 covers 13 residues. This sequence joins TRBV29-1 and TRBJ1-2; the match to TRBD1 covers 7 bases. Specimen: CD8+ T cells from peripheral blood mononuclear cells, collected in the second trimester of pregnancy. This TCR derives from a female donor with multiple sclerosis, enrolled in a pregnancy study. The CDR3 reads CSVSDRDEYGYTF. Here the CDR3 DNA reads TGCAGCGTTTCAGACAGGGACGAGTATGGCTACACCTTC. Filled out from reference TRBV29-1 and TRBJ1-2, the complete variable domain reads SAVISQKPSRDICQRGTSLTIQCQVDSQVTMMFWYRQQPGQSLTLIATANQGSEATYESGFVIDKFPISRPNLTFSTLTVSNMSPEDSSIYLCSVSDRDEYGYTFGSGTRLTVV.